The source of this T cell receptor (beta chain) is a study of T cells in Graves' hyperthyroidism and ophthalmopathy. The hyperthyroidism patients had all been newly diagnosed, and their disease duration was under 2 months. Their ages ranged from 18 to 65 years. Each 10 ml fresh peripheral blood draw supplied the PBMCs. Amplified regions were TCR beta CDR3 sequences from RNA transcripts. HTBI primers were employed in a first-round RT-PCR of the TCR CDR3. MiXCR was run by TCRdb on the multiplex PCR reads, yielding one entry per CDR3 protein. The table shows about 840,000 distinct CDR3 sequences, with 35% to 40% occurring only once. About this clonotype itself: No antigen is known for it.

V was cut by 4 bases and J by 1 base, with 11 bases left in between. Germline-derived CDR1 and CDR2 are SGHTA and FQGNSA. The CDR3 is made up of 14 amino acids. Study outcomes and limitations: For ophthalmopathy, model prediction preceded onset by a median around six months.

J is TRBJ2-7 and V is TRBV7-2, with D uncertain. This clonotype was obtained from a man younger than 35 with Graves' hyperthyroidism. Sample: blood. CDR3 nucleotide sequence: TGTGCCAGCAGCTCCGGTGGGGTTTCCTACGAGCAGTACTTC. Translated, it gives CASSSGGVSYEQYF.